Shown below are 16 T cell receptor beta chains from a single sample sequenced in a study of cytotoxic CD8 clonotypes in ibrutinib-treated CLL. The data were produced by immunoSEQ multiplex PCR, yet TCRdb's version contains in-frame clones alone and is incomplete. The table records about 160,000 clones, about 88% of them present only once. This material consisted of PBMCs, taken at disease progression, from a patient treated with ibrutinib. The receptors shown here come from a human donor with chronic lymphocytic leukemia.

The V call is TRBV5-1, the J call TRBJ2-1; 10 nucleotides align to TRBD2. The CDR3 extends over 16 amino acids. V lost 1 base, J lost 4 bases, and 5 bases stayed unmatched. Germline CDR1 is SGHRS and CDR2 is YFSETQ. CDR3 sequence: CASSLYPSGSYNEQFF. As DNA, the CDR3 is TGCGCCAGCAGCTTGTATCCTAGCGGGAGTTACAATGAGCAGTTCTTC.

J is TRBJ1-2 and V is TRBV18; D gene unclear. This CDR3 spans 13 amino acids. Between the trimmed V and J ends, which lost 3 bases and 2 bases, there was a span of 7 bases. CDR1 KGHSH and CDR2 LQKENI come from the germline V gene. CDR3 sequence (DNA): TGTGCCAGCTCACCGTCGGAGAACTATGGCTACACCTTC. It is translated as CASSPSENYGYTF. Variable domain in full (rest from reference TRBV18 and TRBJ1-2): NAGVMQNPRHLVRRRGQEARLRCSPMKGHSHVYWYRQLPEEGLKFMVYLQKENIIDESGMPKERFSAEFPKEGPSILRIQQVVRGDSAAYFCASSPSENYGYTFGSGTRLTVV.

The chain carries TRBV19 and TRBJ2-7; 12 nucleotides line up with TRBD1. Germline V gives CDR1 LNHDA, CDR2 SQIVND (reference sequence). V was clipped by 3 bases and J by 5 bases; unmatched bases: 2. The CDR3 contains 14 residues. The CDR3 region has the DNA TGTGCCAGTAGTATCGGGACAGGGGGCGACGAGCAGTACTTC. It encodes CASSIGTGGDEQYF.

This clone occurred once. This sequence joins TRBV6-1 and TRBJ2-3; D may be TRBD1 (6 bases). V was pared by 6 bases and J by 7 bases, with 11 bases between. The CDR3 length is 12 residues. Germline V gene data show CDR1 as MNHNS and CDR2 as SASEGT. The CDR3 bases are TGTGCCAGCAGACCTCAGGGGAATACGCAGTATTTT. It yields the protein CASRPQGNTQYF.

This clone was seen only once. This rearrangement joins TRBV2 to TRBJ2-2, with TRBD1 matching over 9 bases. Trimming removed 5 bases from V and 5 bases from J; junction bases left unmatched: 6. This CDR3 contains 15 residues. CDR1 and CDR2 from the germline V gene are SNHLY and FYNNEI. CDR3 nucleotide sequence: TGTGCCAGCAGTTATAGGACAGGGGAGACCGGGGAGCTGTTTTTT. This encodes CASSYRTGETGELFF. Full variable domain (rest looked up from reference TRBV2 and TRBJ2-2): EPEVTQTPSHQVTQMGQEVILRCVPISNHLYFYWYRQILGQKVEFLVSFYNNEISEKSEIFDDQFSVERPDGSNFTLKIRSTKLEDSAMYFCASSYRTGETGELFFGEGSRLTVL.

Written as DNA, the CDR3 is TGTGCCAGCAGCGTAGCCTACAGGGGTCCCGGGGAGCTGTTTTTT. Translated, it gives CASSVAYRGPGELFF. The chain couples TRBV9 to TRBJ2-2, with TRBD1 matching over 7 bases. CDR3 length: 15 residues. Germline assignment: CDR1 SGDLS and CDR2 YYNGEE. The junction had 5 bases not matched to a gene; V was cut back by 0 bases and J by 6 bases.

There are a few counts of this clone. The gene calls are TRBV4-2 and TRBJ1-5, with D tentatively TRBD1 (6 bases). Looked up from germline, CDR1 is LGHNA and CDR2 is YNFKEQ. V lost 0 bases to trimming and J lost 3 bases, with 12 bases between them. This CDR3 region has 16 residues. The CDR3 loop is CASSQEIRGLNQPQHF. CDR3 nucleotide sequence: TGTGCCAGCAGCCAAGAAATCAGGGGTCTCAATCAGCCCCAGCATTTT.

V gene TRBV5-1 combines with J gene TRBJ2-7, with D perhaps TRBD1 (6 bases). V gave up 9 bases and J gave up 0 bases, with 19 bases separating them. The CDR3 runs 15 residues. Germline assignment: CDR1 SGHRS and CDR2 YFSETQ. The CDR3, as DNA: TGCGCCACCGACTCACGGGACAAAGACTCCTACGAGCAGTACTTC. It specifies CATDSRDKDSYEQYF.

The chain recombines TRBV9 with TRBJ2-3, with unresolved D. The germline CDR1 and CDR2 sequences are SGDLS and YYNGEE. The CDR3 loop spans 14 amino acids. The V end lost 0 bases, the J end lost 2 bases, and 7 bases lay between the germline ends. CDR3 DNA: TGTGCCAGCAGCGTAGGAGCTTACACAGATACGCAGTATTTT. Translating gives CASSVGAYTDTQYF.

The count of this clone is one. The chain recombines TRBV9 with TRBJ2-7, with TRBD2 matching 8 bases. The germline CDR1 and CDR2 sequences are SGDLS and YYNGEE. V shed 0 bases and J 2 bases; nucleotides not matched to a gene: 4. The CDR3 loop spans 15 amino acids. The CDR3 reads CASSVEAGVTYEQYF. The CDR3 DNA reads as TGTGCCAGCAGCGTAGAAGCGGGGGTCACCTACGAGCAGTACTTC.

The CDR3 reads CASSVSRAGGGEQFF. The CDR3 coding sequence is TGTGCCAGCAGCGTATCACGAGCGGGAGGGGGCGAGCAGTTCTTC. The chain combines TRBV9 with TRBJ2-1, with 10 positions matching TRBD2. Germline trimming cut 1 base from V and 10 bases from J; bases unmatched to any gene: 8. CDR1 and CDR2 (germline): SGDLS, YYNGEE. The CDR3 is made up of 15 amino acids. The full variable domain, its missing parts supplied by reference TRBV9 and TRBJ2-1, is DSGVTQTPKHLITATGQRVTLRCSPRSGDLSVYWYQQSLDQGLQFLIQYYNGEERAKGNILERFSAQQFPDLHSELNLSSLELGDSALYFCASSVSRAGGGEQFFGPGTRLTVL.

This CDR3 is CASSEAGTGMRGYGYTF. Here the CDR3 DNA reads TGTGCCAGCAGTGAAGCAGGGACAGGGATGAGGGGCTATGGCTACACCTTC. The rearrangement links TRBV6-1 to TRBJ1-2; 9 bases are shared with TRBD1. The CDR3 has 17 amino acids. Germline V CDR1 and CDR2: MNHNS, SASEGT. The V and J ends lost 0 bases and 4 bases, in that order; junction bases with no gene match: 9.

The rearrangement links TRBV5-1 to TRBJ2-7; tentatively, D is TRBD1 (6 bases). V lost 0 bases and J 4 bases, leaving 14 bases between the germline ends. There are 15 residues in the CDR3. The germline V gene encodes CDR1 SGHRS and CDR2 YFSETQ. In DNA, the CDR3 is TGCGCCAGCAGCTTGGCCCAGGGGCGCGGGTACGAGCAGTACTTC. Translation gives CASSLAQGRGYEQYF.

The V and J genes are TRBV7-2 and TRBJ1-2; 8 nucleotides align to TRBD1. The CDR3 extends over 14 amino acids. J lost 4 bases, V lost 5 bases, and 6 bases had no gene match. From germline, CDR1 is SGHTA and CDR2 FQGNSA. The DNA of the CDR3 is TGTGCCAGCAGCCCGAGGGGGACAGGCTATGGCTACACCTTC. Encoded protein: CASSPRGTGYGYTF. Variable domain in full (rest from reference TRBV7-2 and TRBJ1-2): GAGVSQSPSNKVTEKGKDVELRCDPISGHTALYWYRQSLGQGLEFLIYFQGNSAPDKSGLPSDRFSAERTGGSVSTLTIQRTQQEDSAVYLCASSPRGTGYGYTFGSGTRLTVV.

V is TRBV10-2 and J is TRBJ1-1; D is undetermined. V shed 6 bases and J shed 2 bases, with 22 bases lying between them. Per the germline V gene, CDR1 is WSHSY and CDR2 is SAAADI. The CDR3 spans 17 residues. CDR3 loop: CASSPENRASPNTEAFF. CDR3 nucleotide sequence: TGCGCCAGCAGCCCCGAAAACAGAGCGTCGCCCAACACTGAAGCTTTCTTT.

The rearrangement uses TRBV28 and TRBJ2-3; 11 bases map to TRBD1. Germline values: CDR1 MDHEN, CDR2 SYDVKM. Unmatched junction bases numbered 14, after V lost 4 bases and J lost 8 bases. The CDR3 loop spans 17 amino acids. The CDR3 DNA reads TGTGCCAGCAGTTGGGAACCGGGACAGGGGGTGTATGGTACGCAGTATTTT. This gives the protein CASSWEPGQGVYGTQYF.